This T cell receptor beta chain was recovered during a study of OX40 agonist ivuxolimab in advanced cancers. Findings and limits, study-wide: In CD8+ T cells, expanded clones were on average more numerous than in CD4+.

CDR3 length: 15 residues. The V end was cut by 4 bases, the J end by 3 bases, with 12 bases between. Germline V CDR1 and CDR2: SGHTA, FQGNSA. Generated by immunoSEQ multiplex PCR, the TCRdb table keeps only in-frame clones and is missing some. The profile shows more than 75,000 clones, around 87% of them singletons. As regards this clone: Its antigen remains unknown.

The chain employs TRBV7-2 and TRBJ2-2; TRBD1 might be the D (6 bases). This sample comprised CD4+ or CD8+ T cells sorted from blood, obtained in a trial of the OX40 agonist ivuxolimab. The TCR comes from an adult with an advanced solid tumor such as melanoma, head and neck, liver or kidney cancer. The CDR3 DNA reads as TGTGCCAGCAGCTCATTTTGGACAGACACCGGGGAGCTGTTTTTT. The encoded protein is CASSSFWTDTGELFF.